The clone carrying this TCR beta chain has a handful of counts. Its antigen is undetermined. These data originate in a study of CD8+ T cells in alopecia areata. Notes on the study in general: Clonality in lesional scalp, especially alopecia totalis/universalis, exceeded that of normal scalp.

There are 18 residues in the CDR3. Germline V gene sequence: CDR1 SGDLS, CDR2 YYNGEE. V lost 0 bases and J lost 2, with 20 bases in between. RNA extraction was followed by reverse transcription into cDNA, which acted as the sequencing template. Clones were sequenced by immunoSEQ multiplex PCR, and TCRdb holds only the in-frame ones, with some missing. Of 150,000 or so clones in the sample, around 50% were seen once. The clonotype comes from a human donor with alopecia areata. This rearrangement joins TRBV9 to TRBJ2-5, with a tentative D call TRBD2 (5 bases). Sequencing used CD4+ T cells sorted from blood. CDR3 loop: CASSVAISRGKLQETQYF. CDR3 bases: TGTGCCAGCAGCGTAGCCATATCGCGAGGGAAGCTACAAGAGACCCAGTACTTC.